The 21 T cell receptor beta chains below come from one sample, sequenced in a study of T-cell reconstitution after alpha-beta-depleted transplantation in children. During its preparation, the TCRbeta library received unique molecular identifiers. TCRdb ran MiXCR on the PCR reads and lists one entry per CDR3 protein. The sample lists fewer than 700,000 distinct CDR3 sequences; 10% to 15% were seen once. Sequencing was performed on PBMCs, mostly from graft donor cells, taken 360 days after TCRalphabeta/CD19-depleted stem cell transplant. Receptors were obtained from a male patient under 18 who had a stem cell transplant for acute myeloid leukemia, so the T cells may come from the graft donor.

The rearrangement uses TRBV12-3 or TRBV12-4 and TRBJ1-6, with a tentative D call TRBD1 (6 bases). Deletions cut 7 bases from V and 5 bases from J, with 12 bases between. This CDR3 comprises 14 residues. CDR3 amino acids: CASTRGADNSPLHF. CDR3 nucleotide sequence: TGTGCCAGCACGCGGGGGGCCGATAATTCACCCCTCCACTTT.

V usage is TRBV28 and J usage is TRBJ2-7; unclear D gene. The CDR3 covers 15 residues. V lost 3 bases and J 3 bases, leaving 15 bases between the germline ends. From germline, CDR1 is MDHEN and CDR2 SYDVKM. CDR3: CASSLSDSRFYEQYF. CDR3 sequence (DNA): TGTGCCAGCAGTTTGTCGGATAGCAGATTCTACGAGCAGTACTTC.

This clonotype was counted ten times or more. The chain links TRBV29-1 to TRBJ2-1; tentatively, D is TRBD1 or TRBD2 (5 bases each). This CDR3 spans 11 amino acids. Germline CDR1 SQVTM, CDR2 ANQGSEA. V lost 7 bases, J lost 7 bases, and 11 bases lay in between. The CDR3 sequence is CSAPEGNEQFF. The CDR3 bases are TGCAGCGCCCCCGAGGGGAATGAGCAGTTCTTC.

Many counts were recorded for this clonotype. The chain links TRBV2 to TRBJ2-1; maybe TRBD2 (6 bases). Germline assignment: CDR1 SNHLY and CDR2 FYNNEI. CDR3 length: 12 amino acids. The ends were cut back, 6 bases at V and 10 bases at J, with 13 bases in the middle. The CDR3 sequence: CASRGPAGEQFF. For the CDR3, the DNA is TGTGCCAGCAGAGGACCGGCGGGGGAGCAGTTCTTC.

This clonotype showed up just a few times. The chain carries TRBV11-2 and TRBJ2-5; tentative D call: TRBD2 (6 bases). Germline-derived CDR1 and CDR2 are SGHAT and FQNNGV. V was clipped by 5 bases and J by 1 base, with 23 bases between them. The CDR3 has 18 residues. CDR3: CASSTRPYGRDFQETQYF. DNA of the CDR3: TGTGCCAGCAGCACACGTCCGTATGGGCGGGACTTCCAAGAGACCCAGTACTTC.

This clonotype turned up a few times. This chain links TRBV6-5 with TRBJ1-3; 11 bases agree with TRBD1. CDR1 MNHEY and CDR2 SVGAGI come from the germline V gene. The CDR3 is 18 residues long. V lost 4 bases to trimming and J lost 1 base; unmatched junction nucleotides: 9. The CDR3 loop reads CASSSILGQGASGNTIYF. In DNA, the CDR3 is TGTGCCAGCAGTTCGATCCTTGGACAGGGGGCTTCTGGAAACACCATATATTTT.

This clonotype has a handful of counts. The V and J genes are TRBV28 and TRBJ2-1; D not resolved. Germline assignment: CDR1 MDHEN and CDR2 SYDVKM. CDR3 length equals 10 residues. Trimming removed 6 bases at V and 9 bases at J, with 6 bases between. The CDR3 region is CASSDTEQFF. The CDR3, as DNA: TGTGCCAGCAGCGACACTGAGCAGTTCTTC.

There are a few counts of this clonotype. The chain combines TRBV20-1 with TRBJ2-5; D tentatively reads TRBD1 or TRBD2 (5 bases each). Germline V CDR1 and CDR2: DFQATT, SNEGSKA (reference sequence). Trimming cost V 3 bases and J 1 base, with 15 bases left between them. CDR3 length: 15 amino acids. For the CDR3, the DNA is TGCAGTGCTAGTAATCCACAGGAGGTCCAAGAGACCCAGTACTTC. Translated: CSASNPQEVQETQYF.

This clonotype was counted a few times. The genes are TRBV24-1 and TRBJ2-3; TRBD2 aligns across 11 bases. The CDR3 runs to 18 residues. J was trimmed by 2 bases and V by 5 bases; bases with no gene match: 11. Germline-derived CDR1 and CDR2 are KGHDR and SFDVKD. CDR3: CATSAWRSGRANTDTQYF. CDR3 coding DNA: TGTGCCACCAGTGCGTGGCGTAGCGGGAGGGCAAACACAGATACGCAGTATTTT.

This clonotype has only a few counts. The chain uses TRBV28 and TRBJ1-2; D unresolved. CDR1 is MDHEN, CDR2 SYDVKM, per germline. The CDR3 runs 17 residues. Between the trimmed V and J ends, which lost 5 bases and 4 bases, there was a span of 23 bases. The chain's CDR3 is CASSLKGGSQVSYGYTF. CDR3 DNA sequence: TGTGCCAGCAGTCTTAAGGGCGGCAGTCAAGTTTCCTATGGCTACACCTTC.

This clonotype was detected ten times or more. The J gene is TRBJ1-6, the V gene TRBV28; D possibly corresponds to TRBD1 (6 bases). The CDR3 spans 16 residues. The germline gives CDR1 MDHEN, CDR2 SYDVKM. Trimming left V 8 bases short and J 9 bases short, with 23 bases between. This CDR3 reads CASGKIPGHMSSPLHF. In nucleotides, the CDR3 is TGTGCCAGCGGCAAAATTCCGGGACATATGTCTTCACCCCTCCACTTT.

This clonotype came up a few times. The chain links TRBV15 to TRBJ2-7; 9 positions agree with TRBD2. With 0 bases clipped from V and 6 bases from J, the junction kept 9 bases outside the gene matches. Germline V gene data show CDR1 as LNHNV and CDR2 as YYDKDF (reference sequence). The CDR3 extends over 16 amino acids. The CDR3 DNA follows: TGTGCCACCAGCAGAGATTCCCCTAGCGGGACTTTCGAGCAGTACTTC. Translating gives CATSRDSPSGTFEQYF. Looking up the rest from reference TRBV15 and TRBJ2-7 gives the full variable domain: DAMVIQNPRYQVTQFGKPVTLSCSQTLNHNVMYWYQQKSSQAPKLLFHYYDKDFNNEADTPDNFQSRRPNTSFCFLDIRSPGLGDTAMYLCATSRDSPSGTFEQYFGPGTRLTVT.

The rearrangement uses TRBV24-1 and TRBJ2-2; D ambiguous. The CDR3 runs to 17 residues. V was clipped by 3 bases and J by 1 base, with 14 bases between them. From germline, CDR1 is KGHDR and CDR2 SFDVKD. The CDR3 region has the DNA TGTGCCACCAGTGATCGCGGACGGGCCCTGAACACCGGGGAGCTGTTTTTT. It yields the protein CATSDRGRALNTGELFF.

The chain recombines TRBV30 with TRBJ2-2; the match to TRBD2 covers 7 bases. Germline CDR1 GTSNPN, CDR2 SVGIG (reference sequence). V shed 1 base, J shed 7 bases, and the junction held 6 bases outside the gene matches. The CDR3 has 14 residues. CDR3 amino acids: CAWSATSAVGELFF. CDR3 sequence (DNA): TGTGCCTGGAGTGCAACTAGCGCGGTCGGGGAGCTGTTTTTT.

The table lists this clonotype with a few counts. V and J are TRBV6-2 or TRBV6-3 and TRBJ2-7, with 9 positions matching TRBD2. The CDR3 consists of 14 residues. CDR1 is MNHEY, CDR2 SVGEGT, per germline. V shed 7 bases, J shed 9 bases, and the junction held 13 bases outside the gene matches. The CDR3 is CASTATSGPPGQYF. The CDR3 coding sequence is TGTGCCAGCACCGCGACTAGCGGCCCTCCGGGGCAGTACTTC.

The V and J genes are TRBV10-3 and TRBJ2-2; D is perhaps TRBD2 (6 bases). The CDR3 length is 15 residues. The ends were cut back, 4 bases at V and 2 bases at J, with 11 bases in the middle. Germline-derived CDR1 and CDR2 are ENHRY and SYGVKD. CDR3 region: CAISGVAANTGELFF. As DNA, the CDR3 is TGTGCCATCAGTGGGGTAGCGGCAAACACCGGGGAGCTGTTTTTT.

The chain links TRBV7-9 to TRBJ2-7; 13 bases are shared with TRBD2. Germline V gene lookup returns CDR1 SEHNR and CDR2 FQNEAQ (reference sequence). After removal of 5 bases from V and 3 bases from J, the junction contained 4 bases not matched to a gene. The CDR3 consists of 15 residues. The CDR3 reads CASSPGLAGRYEQYF. In nucleotides, the CDR3 is TGTGCCAGCAGCCCGGGACTAGCGGGACGCTACGAGCAGTACTTC.

The rearrangement joins TRBV20-1 to TRBJ1-2; D uncertain. The V gene lost 6 bases and the J gene lost 4 bases, with 18 bases spanning the gap. The CDR3 is made up of 14 amino acids. From germline, CDR1 is DFQATT and CDR2 SNEGSKA (reference sequence). The CDR3 reads CSAPQRASVYGYTF. CDR3 DNA sequence: TGCAGTGCCCCCCAGCGGGCCAGCGTCTATGGCTACACCTTC.

The rearrangement links TRBV9 to TRBJ1-5; D is uncertain. The germline V gene has CDR1 SGDLS and CDR2 YYNGEE. Trimming took off 2 bases at V and 6 bases at J, with 9 bases between the two ends. CDR3 length: 13 amino acids. CDR3 residues: CASSVSEGQPQHF. The CDR3 coding sequence is TGTGCCAGCAGCGTTTCGGAGGGTCAGCCCCAGCATTTT. Combining the CDR3 with reference TRBV9 and TRBJ1-5 gives the whole variable domain DSGVTQTPKHLITATGQRVTLRCSPRSGDLSVYWYQQSLDQGLQFLIQYYNGEERAKGNILERFSAQQFPDLHSELNLSSLELGDSALYFCASSVSEGQPQHFGDGTRLSIL.

This clonotype was observed a handful of times. This sequence joins TRBV28 and TRBJ1-1, with 8 bases lining up with TRBD1. V dropped 11 bases and J dropped 4; count of bases not matched to a gene: 12. The CDR3 is 14 amino acids. Germline V gene lookup returns CDR1 MDHEN and CDR2 SYDVKM. The CDR3 loop reads CAWRGRGLGTEAFF. The CDR3 nucleotides read TGTGCCTGGAGGGGCAGGGGGCTTGGCACTGAAGCTTTCTTT.

This chain joins TRBV28 and TRBJ2-5; a possible D gene is TRBD2 (5 bases). Trimming shortened V by 1 base and J by 1 base, and 25 bases separated the two germline ends. Germline-derived CDR1 and CDR2 are MDHEN and SYDVKM. This CDR3 has 20 amino acids. DNA of the CDR3: TGTGCCAGCAGTTTATTATTCAGGTTGAGGGCTGGATTCCTCCAAGAGACCCAGTACTTC. The encoded protein is CASSLLFRLRAGFLQETQYF.